This T cell receptor beta chain derives from a study of early T cells in non-severe SARS-CoV-2 infection. One entry per CDR3 protein results from TCRdb running MiXCR on the 5' RACE reads. The sample includes about 67,000 distinct CDR3 sequences, over 8% seen only once; the top ten take about 14%. In this sample, this clonotype turned up many times. Germline lookup yields CDR1 LGHNA and CDR2 YNFKEQ. J gave up 2 bases and V 0 bases, and 8 bases lay outside the gene matches. The CDR3 spans 17 residues. This chain links TRBV4-2 with TRBJ2-7; TRBD2 matches at 9 bases. This TCR derives from an adult who was a healthcare worker with PCR-confirmed SARS-CoV-2 infection or an uninfected control (not recorded which). Here the sequenced sample was whole blood, taken at baseline. The CDR3 nucleotides read TGTGCCAGCAGCCAAGATGTACTAGCGGGCAATCCCTACGAGCAGTACTTC. It codes for CASSQDVLAGNPYEQYF.